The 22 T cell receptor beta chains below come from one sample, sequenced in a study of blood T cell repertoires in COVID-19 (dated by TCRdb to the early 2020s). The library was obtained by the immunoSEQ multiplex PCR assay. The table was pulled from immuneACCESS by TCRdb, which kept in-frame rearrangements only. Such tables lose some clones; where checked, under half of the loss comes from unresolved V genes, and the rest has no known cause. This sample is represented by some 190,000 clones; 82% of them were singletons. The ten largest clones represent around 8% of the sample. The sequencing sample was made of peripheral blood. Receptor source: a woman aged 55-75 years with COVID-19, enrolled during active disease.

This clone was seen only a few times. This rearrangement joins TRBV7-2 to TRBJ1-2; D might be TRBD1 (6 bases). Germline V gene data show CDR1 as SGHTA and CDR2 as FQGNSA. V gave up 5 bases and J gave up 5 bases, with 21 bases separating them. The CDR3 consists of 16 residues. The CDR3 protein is CASSPPYRAESYGYTF. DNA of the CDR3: TGTGCCAGCAGCCCGCCCTACAGGGCGGAAAGTTATGGCTACACCTTC. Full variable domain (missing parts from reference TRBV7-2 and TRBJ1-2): GAGVSQSPSNKVTEKGKDVELRCDPISGHTALYWYRQSLGQGLEFLIYFQGNSAPDKSGLPSDRFSAERTGGSVSTLTIQRTQQEDSAVYLCASSPPYRAESYGYTFGSGTRLTVV.

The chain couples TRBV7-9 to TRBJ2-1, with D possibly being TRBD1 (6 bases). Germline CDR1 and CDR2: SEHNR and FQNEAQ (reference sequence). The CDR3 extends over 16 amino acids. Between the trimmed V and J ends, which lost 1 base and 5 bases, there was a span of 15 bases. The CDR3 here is CASSLDRVGKDNEQFF. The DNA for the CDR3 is TGTGCCAGCAGCTTAGACAGGGTGGGAAAGGACAATGAGCAGTTCTTC.

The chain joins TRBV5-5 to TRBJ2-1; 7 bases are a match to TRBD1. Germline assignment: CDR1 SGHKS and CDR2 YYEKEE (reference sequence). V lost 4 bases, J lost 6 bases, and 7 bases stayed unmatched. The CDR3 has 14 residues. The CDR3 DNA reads TGTGCCAGCAGCACGAGCCGGGACAGCAATGAGCAGTTCTTC. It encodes CASSTSRDSNEQFF.

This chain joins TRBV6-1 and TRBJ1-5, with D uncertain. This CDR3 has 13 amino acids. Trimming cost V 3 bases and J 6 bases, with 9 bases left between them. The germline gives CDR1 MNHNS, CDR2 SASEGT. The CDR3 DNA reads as TGTGCCAGCAGTGAGGCCGGCGGTCAGCCCCAGCATTTT. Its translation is CASSEAGGQPQHF.

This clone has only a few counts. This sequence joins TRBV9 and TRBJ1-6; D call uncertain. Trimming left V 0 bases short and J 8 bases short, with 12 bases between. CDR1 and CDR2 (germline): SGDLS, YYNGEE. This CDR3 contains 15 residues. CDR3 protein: CASSVGVLSDSPLHF. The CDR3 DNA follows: TGTGCCAGCAGCGTAGGGGTACTAAGTGATTCACCCCTCCACTTT.

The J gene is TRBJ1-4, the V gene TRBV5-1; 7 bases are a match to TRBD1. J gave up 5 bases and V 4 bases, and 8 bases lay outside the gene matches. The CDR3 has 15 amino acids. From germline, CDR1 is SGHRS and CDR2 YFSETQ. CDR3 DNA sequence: TGCGCCAGCAGCGCCAGACAGGGAGAGAATGAAAAACTGTTTTTT. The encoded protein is CASSARQGENEKLFF.

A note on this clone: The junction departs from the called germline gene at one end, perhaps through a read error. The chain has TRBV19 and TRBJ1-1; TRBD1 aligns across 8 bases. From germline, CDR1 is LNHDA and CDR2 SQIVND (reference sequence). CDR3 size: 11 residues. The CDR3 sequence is CASHDRGSIIF. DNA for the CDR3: TGTGCCAGTCACGACAGGGGTTCAATCATTTTT.

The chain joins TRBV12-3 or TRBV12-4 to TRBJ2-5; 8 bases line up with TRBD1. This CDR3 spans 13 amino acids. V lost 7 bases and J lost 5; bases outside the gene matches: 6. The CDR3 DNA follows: TGTGCCAGCACTCAGGGGGCGCAGGAGACCCAGTACTTC. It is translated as CASTQGAQETQYF.

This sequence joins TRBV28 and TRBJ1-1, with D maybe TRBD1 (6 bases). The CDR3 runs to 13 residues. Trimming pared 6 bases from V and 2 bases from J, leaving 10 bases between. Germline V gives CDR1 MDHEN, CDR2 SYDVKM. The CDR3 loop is CASRPGHNTEAFF. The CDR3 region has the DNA TGTGCCAGCAGACCGGGACACAACACTGAAGCTTTCTTT.

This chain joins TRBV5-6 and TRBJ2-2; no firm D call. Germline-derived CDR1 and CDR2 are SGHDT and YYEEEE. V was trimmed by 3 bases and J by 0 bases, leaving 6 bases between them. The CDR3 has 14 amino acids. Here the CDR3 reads CASSSDTNTGELFF. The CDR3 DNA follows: TGTGCCAGCAGCTCCGACACGAACACCGGGGAGCTGTTTTTT.

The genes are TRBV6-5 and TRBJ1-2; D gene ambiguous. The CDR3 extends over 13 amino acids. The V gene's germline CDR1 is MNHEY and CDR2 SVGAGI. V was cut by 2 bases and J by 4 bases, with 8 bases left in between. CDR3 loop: CASSYDGGYGYTF. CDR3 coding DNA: TGTGCCAGCAGTTACGATGGAGGCTATGGCTACACCTTC.

As DNA, the CDR3 is TGTGCCAGCACCCTGACATCTAGCACAGATACGCAGTATTTT. Its protein is CASTLTSSTDTQYF. The genes are TRBV6-5 and TRBJ2-3; D call uncertain. Germline-derived CDR1 and CDR2 are MNHEY and SVGAGI. This CDR3 is built from 14 residues. V was clipped by 7 bases and J by 0 bases, with 11 bases between them.

The CDR3 loop reads CASSPRGQGRETQYF. In nucleotides, the CDR3 is TGTGCCAGCAGCCCCCGGGGACAGGGCCGGGAGACCCAGTACTTC. The rearrangement uses TRBV11-1 and TRBJ2-5; 9 bases are shared with TRBD1. The CDR3 loop spans 15 amino acids. The V and J ends lost 5 bases and 5 bases, in that order; junction bases with no gene match: 9. The V gene's germline CDR1 is SGHAT and CDR2 FQDESV (reference sequence).

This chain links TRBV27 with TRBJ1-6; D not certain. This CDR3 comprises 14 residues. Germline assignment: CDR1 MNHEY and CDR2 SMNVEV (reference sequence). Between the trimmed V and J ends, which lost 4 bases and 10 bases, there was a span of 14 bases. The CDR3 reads CASSYRQALSPLHF. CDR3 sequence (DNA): TGTGCCAGCAGTTACAGACAAGCCCTATCACCCCTCCACTTT.

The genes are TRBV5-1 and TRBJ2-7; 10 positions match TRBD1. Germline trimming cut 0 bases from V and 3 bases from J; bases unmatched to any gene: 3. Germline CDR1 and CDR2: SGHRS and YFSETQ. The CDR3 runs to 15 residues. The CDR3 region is CASSLGQGARYEQYF. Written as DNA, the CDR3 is TGCGCCAGCAGCTTGGGACAGGGGGCCCGCTACGAGCAGTACTTC.

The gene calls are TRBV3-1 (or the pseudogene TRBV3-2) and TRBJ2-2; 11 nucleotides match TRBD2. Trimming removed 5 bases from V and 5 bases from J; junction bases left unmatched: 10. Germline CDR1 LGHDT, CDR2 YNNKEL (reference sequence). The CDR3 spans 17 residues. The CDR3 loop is CASSTVNSGGATGELFF. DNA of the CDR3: TGTGCCAGCAGCACCGTCAATAGCGGGGGGGCGACCGGGGAGCTGTTTTTT.

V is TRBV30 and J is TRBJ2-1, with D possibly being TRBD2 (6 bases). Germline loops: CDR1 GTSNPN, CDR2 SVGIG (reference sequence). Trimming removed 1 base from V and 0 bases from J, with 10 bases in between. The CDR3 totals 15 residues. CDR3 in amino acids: CAWSGDSSSYNEQFF. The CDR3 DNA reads TGTGCCTGGAGTGGGGACTCTAGCTCCTACAATGAGCAGTTCTTC.

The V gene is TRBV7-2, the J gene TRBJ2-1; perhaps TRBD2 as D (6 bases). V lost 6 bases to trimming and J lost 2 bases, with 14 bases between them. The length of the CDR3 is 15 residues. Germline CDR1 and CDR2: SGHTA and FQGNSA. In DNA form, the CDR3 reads TGTGCCAGCAGGAATCTAGCGCTCCCCTACAATGAGCAGTTCTTC. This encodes CASRNLALPYNEQFF.

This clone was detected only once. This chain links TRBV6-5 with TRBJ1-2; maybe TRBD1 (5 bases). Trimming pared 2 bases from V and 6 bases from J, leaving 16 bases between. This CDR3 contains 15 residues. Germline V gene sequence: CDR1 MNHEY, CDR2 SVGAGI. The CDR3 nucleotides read TGTGCCAGCAGTTACCAGGGAGGGAAGGGAGATGGCTACACCTTC. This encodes CASSYQGGKGDGYTF.

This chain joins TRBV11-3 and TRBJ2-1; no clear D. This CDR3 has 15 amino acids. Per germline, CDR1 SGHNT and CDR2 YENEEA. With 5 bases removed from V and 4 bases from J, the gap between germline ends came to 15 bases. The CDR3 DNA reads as TGTGCCAGCAGCCCTGTGAGGCTTGGATACAATGAGCAGTTCTTC. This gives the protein CASSPVRLGYNEQFF.

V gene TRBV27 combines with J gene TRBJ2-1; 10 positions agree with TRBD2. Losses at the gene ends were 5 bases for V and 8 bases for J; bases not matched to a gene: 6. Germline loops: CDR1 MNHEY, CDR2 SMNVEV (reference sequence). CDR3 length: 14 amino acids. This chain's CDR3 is CASSTGTSVDEQFF. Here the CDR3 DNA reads TGTGCCAGCAGTACCGGGACTAGCGTGGATGAGCAGTTCTTC.

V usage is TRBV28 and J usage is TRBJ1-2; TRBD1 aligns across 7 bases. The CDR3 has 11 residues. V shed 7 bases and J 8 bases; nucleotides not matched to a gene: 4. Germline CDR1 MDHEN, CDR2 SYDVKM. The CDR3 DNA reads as TGTGCCAGCACTGCAGGGGGAGGCTACACCTTC. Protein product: CASTAGGGYTF.